Sequencing of this TCR beta chain was carried out in a study of T cell repertoires in cytomegalovirus infection. This clonotype was counted only a few times. Its target is not known. TCRdb called the reads again in MiXCR, with one record for every CDR3 protein. The sample records under 200,000 distinct CDR3 sequences, approximately 21% being singletons. Trimming shortened V by 3 bases and J by 8 bases, and 17 bases separated the two germline ends. The CDR3 runs to 15 residues. Germline CDR1 SGDLS, CDR2 YYNGEE. The sample here was CD8+ T cells from cultured PBMCs, taken from culture after CMV antigen stimulation. The source of this sequence is a human donor in good health (CMV status not recorded). Some clones in this sample may be carry-over from other donors' samples. The chain couples TRBV9 to TRBJ1-4, with D possibly matching TRBD1 (5 bases). CDR3 amino acids: CASSGSGKGSEKLFF. In DNA form, the CDR3 reads TGTGCCAGCAGCGGTTCCGGGAAGGGGAGCGAAAAACTGTTTTTT.